These T cell receptor beta chains were read from a single sample in a study of T cell changes during pregnancy in multiple sclerosis. Method: immunoSEQ multiplex PCR; TCRdb's copy keeps in-frame clones and lacks some. The sample contains tens of thousands of clones, less than 95% of which appear only once. This material consisted of peripheral blood, taken in the third trimester of pregnancy. These receptors were taken from a female donor with multiple sclerosis, enrolled in a pregnancy study. Both conserved end residues are part of each CDR3. D genes are given only for firm matches. A row's size may be missing; if present it is once, few, many or a size class.

V: TRBV21-1; J: TRBJ1-1; D: NA; length: 14; size: NA; CDR3: CASSKPNLCAEAFF; DNA: TGTGCCAGCAGCAAGCCGAATTTGTGCGCTGAAGCTTTCTTT
V: TRBV18; J: TRBJ2-1; D: TRBD1; length: 19; size: NA; CDR3: CASSQFDRVGVLSYNEQFF; DNA: TGTGCCAGCTCACAATTCGACAGGGTAGGGGTGCTCTCCTACAATGAGCAGTTCTTC
V: TRBV7-8; J: TRBJ1-1; D: NA; length: 14; size: few; CDR3: CASTLERGNTEAFF; DNA: TGTGCCAGCACCTTGGAGCGGGGGAACACTGAAGCTTTCTTT
V: TRBV13; J: TRBJ2-3; D: NA; length: 17; size: NA; CDR3: CASSLGPGGTSTDTQYF; DNA: TGTGCCAGCAGCTTAGGCCCCGGCGGAACTAGCACAGATACGCAGTATTTT
V: TRBV7-9; J: TRBJ1-4; D: NA; length: 14; size: NA; CDR3: CASSFRGANEKLFF; DNA: TGTGCCAGCAGCTTTCGGGGGGCTAATGAAAAACTGTTTTTT
V: TRBV5-5; J: TRBJ1-2; D: NA; length: 13; size: NA; CDR3: CASSLDGNYGYTF; DNA: TGTGCCAGCAGCTTAGACGGGAACTATGGCTACACCTTC
V: TRBV7-3; J: TRBJ1-5; D: NA; length: 14; size: NA; CDR3: CASSPQGDNQPQHF; DNA: TGTGCCAGCAGCCCGCAAGGGGACAATCAGCCCCAGCATTTT
V: TRBV7-9; J: TRBJ2-7; D: TRBD1; length: 14; size: NA; CDR3: CASSPRQGTYEQYF; DNA: TGTGCCAGCAGCCCCCGACAGGGGACCTACGAGCAGTACTTC
V: TRBV5-1; J: TRBJ1-6; D: TRBD1; length: 15; size: NA; CDR3: CASSGTGWGNSPLHF; DNA: TGCGCCAGCAGCGGGACAGGCTGGGGTAATTCACCCCTCCACTTT
V: TRBV19; J: TRBJ2-7; D: NA; length: 13; size: few; CDR3: CASSYDRTYEQYF; DNA: TGTGCCAGTAGTTACGACAGAACCTACGAGCAGTACTTC
V: TRBV7-2; J: TRBJ1-5; D: NA; length: 14; size: once; CDR3: CASSLDVGEAPQHF; DNA: TGTGCCAGCAGCTTAGATGTGGGAGAGGCGCCCCAGCATTTT
V: TRBV27; J: TRBJ1-5; D: TRBD1; length: 14; size: NA; CDR3: CASSLSTRGQPQHF; DNA: TGTGCCAGCAGTTTATCCACCAGGGGGCAGCCCCAGCATTTT
V: TRBV30; J: TRBJ1-1; D: TRBD1; length: 15; size: NA; CDR3: CAWREDRGLGTEAFF; DNA: TGTGCCTGGAGGGAGGACAGGGGGTTGGGCACTGAAGCTTTCTTT
V: TRBV7-6; J: TRBJ1-1; D: NA; length: 14; size: NA; CDR3: CASSLVGLRDEAFF; DNA: TGTGCCAGCAGCTTAGTTGGGCTCAGGGATGAAGCTTTCTTT
V: TRBV30; J: TRBJ1-3; D: NA; length: 12; size: once; CDR3: CAWGPGGNTIYF; DNA: TGTGCCTGGGGCCCGGGAGGAAACACCATATATTTT
V: TRBV29-1; J: TRBJ1-3; D: NA; length: 15; size: NA; CDR3: CSVEDRVRSGNTIYF; DNA: TGCAGCGTTGAAGACCGGGTCCGTTCTGGAAACACCATATATTTT
V: TRBV5-1; J: TRBJ2-5; D: NA; length: 14; size: NA; CDR3: CASSFLGGPETQYF; DNA: TGCGCCAGCAGCTTTTTGGGGGGGCCGGAGACCCAGTACTTC